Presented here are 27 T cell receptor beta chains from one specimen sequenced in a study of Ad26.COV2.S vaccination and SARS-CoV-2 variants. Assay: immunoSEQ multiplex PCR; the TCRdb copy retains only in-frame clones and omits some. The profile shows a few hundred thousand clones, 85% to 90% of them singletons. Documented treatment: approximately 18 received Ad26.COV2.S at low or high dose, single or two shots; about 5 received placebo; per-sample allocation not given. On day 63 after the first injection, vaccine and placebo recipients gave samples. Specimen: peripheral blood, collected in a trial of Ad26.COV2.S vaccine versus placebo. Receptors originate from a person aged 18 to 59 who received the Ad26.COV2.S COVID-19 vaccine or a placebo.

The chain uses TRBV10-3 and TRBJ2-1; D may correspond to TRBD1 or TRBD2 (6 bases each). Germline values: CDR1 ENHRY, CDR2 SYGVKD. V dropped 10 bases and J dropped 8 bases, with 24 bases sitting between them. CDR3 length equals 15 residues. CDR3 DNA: TGTGCCACCGAGCTGGGGGCGGGGCCTAGGGATGAGCAGTTCTTC. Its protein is CATELGAGPRDEQFF.

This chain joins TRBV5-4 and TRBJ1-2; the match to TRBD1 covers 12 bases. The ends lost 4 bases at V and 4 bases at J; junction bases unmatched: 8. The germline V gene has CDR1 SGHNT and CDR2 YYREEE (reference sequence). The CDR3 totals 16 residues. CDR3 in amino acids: CASSLGTGGFIYGYTF. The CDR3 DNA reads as TGTGCCAGCAGCCTGGGGACAGGGGGCTTCATCTATGGCTACACCTTC.

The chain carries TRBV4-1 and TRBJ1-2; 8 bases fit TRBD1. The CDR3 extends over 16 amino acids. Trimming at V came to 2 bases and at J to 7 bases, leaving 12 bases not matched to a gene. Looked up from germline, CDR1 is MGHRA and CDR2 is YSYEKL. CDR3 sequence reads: CASSQPSDRGLGGYTF. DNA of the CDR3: TGCGCCAGCAGCCAACCAAGTGACAGGGGATTAGGTGGCTACACCTTC.

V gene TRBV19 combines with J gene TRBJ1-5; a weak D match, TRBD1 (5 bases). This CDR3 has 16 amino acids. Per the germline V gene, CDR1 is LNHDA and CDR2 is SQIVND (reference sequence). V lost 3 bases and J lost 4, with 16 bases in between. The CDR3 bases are TGTGCCAGTAGTATTCTTGCGGGACGAAGGAATCAGCCCCAGCATTTT. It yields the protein CASSILAGRRNQPQHF. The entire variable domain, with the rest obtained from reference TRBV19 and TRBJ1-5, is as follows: DGGITQSPKYLFRKEGQNVTLSCEQNLNHDAMYWYRQDPGQGLRLIYYSQIVNDFQKGDIAEGYSVSREKKESFPLTVTSAQKNPTAFYLCASSILAGRRNQPQHFGDGTRLSIL.

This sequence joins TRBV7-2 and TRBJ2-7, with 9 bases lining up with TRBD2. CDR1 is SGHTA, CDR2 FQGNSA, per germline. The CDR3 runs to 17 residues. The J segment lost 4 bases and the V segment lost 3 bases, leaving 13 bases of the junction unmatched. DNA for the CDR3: TGTGCCAGCAGCTTTTCGGGTAGCGGGAGTTTTACTTACGAGCAGTACGTC. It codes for CASSFSGSGSFTYEQYV.

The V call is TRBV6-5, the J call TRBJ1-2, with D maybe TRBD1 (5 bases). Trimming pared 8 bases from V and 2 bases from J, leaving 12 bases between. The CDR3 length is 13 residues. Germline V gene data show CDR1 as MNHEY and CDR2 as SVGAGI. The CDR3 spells CASGRSGNYGYTF. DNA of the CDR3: TGTGCCAGCGGGAGGTCAGGGAACTATGGCTACACCTTC.

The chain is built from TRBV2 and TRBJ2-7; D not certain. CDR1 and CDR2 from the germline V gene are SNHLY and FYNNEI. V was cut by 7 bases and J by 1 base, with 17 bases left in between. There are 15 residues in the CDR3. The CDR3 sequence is CASTSPRARSYEQYV. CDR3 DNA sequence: TGTGCCAGCACCTCCCCAAGGGCAAGATCCTACGAGCAGTACGTC.

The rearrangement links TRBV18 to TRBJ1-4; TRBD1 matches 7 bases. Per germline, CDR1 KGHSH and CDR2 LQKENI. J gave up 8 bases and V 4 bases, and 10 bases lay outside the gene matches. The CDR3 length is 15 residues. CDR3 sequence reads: CASSLETGLLEKLFF. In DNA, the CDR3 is TGTGCCAGCTCACTCGAGACAGGGTTATTGGAAAAACTGTTTTTT.

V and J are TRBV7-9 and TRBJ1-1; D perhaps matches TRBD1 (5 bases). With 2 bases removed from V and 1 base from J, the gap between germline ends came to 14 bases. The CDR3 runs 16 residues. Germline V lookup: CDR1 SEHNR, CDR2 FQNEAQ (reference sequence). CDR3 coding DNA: TGTGCCAGCAGCTTATGGGGGGTGAACTCGAACACTGAAGCTTTCTTT. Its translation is CASSLWGVNSNTEAFF.

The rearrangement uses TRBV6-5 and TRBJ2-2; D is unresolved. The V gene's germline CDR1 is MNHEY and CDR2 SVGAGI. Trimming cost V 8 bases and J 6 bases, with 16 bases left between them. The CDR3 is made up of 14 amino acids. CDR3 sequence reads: CASSAHHYAGELFF. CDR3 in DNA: TGTGCCAGCTCGGCACACCATTACGCCGGGGAGCTGTTTTTT.

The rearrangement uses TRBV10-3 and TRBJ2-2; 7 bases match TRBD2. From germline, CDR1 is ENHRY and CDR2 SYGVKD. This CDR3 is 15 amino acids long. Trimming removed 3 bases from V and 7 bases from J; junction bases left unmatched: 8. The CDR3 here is CAISDLRERGGELFF. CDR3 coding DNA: TGTGCCATCAGTGACTTACGGGAGCGGGGCGGGGAGCTGTTTTTT.

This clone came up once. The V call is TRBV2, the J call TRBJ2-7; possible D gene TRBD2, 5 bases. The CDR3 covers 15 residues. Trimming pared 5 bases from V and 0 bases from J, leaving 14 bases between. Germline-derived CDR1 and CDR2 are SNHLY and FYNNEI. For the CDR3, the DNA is TGTGCCAGCAGTCTCGGACTCGTTAGCTCCTACGAGCAGTACTTC. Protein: CASSLGLVSSYEQYF.

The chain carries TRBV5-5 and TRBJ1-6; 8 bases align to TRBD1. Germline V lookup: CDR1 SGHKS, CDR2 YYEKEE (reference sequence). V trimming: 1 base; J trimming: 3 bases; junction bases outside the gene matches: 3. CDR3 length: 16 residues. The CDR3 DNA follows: TGTGCCAGCAGCTTGACCGGACAGGGCTATAATTCACCCCTCCACTTT. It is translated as CASSLTGQGYNSPLHF.

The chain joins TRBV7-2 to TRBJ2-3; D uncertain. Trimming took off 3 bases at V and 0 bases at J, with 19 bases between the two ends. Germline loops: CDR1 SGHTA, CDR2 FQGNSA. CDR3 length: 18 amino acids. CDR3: CASSFQAPRYYSTDTQYF. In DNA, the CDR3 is TGTGCCAGCAGCTTCCAGGCTCCCCGGTACTATAGCACAGATACGCAGTATTTT.

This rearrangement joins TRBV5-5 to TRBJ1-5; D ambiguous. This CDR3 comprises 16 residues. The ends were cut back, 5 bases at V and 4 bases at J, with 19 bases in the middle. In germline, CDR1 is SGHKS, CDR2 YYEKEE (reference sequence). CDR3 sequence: CASSPPPDGKNQPQHF. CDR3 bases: TGTGCCAGCAGTCCCCCCCCTGACGGGAAGAATCAGCCCCAGCATTTT.

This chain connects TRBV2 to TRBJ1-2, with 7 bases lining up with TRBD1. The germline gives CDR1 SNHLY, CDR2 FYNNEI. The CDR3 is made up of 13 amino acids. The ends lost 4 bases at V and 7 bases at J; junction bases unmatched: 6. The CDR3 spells CASSGEGATGYTF. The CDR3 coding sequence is TGTGCCAGCAGTGGCGAGGGGGCGACTGGCTACACCTTC.

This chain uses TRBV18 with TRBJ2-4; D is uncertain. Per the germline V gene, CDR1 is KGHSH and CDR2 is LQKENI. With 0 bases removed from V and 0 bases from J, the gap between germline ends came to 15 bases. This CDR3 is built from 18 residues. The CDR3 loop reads CASSPPVYGPLAKNIQYF. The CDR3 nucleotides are TGTGCCAGCTCACCACCGGTGTACGGACCTCTAGCCAAAAACATTCAGTACTTC.

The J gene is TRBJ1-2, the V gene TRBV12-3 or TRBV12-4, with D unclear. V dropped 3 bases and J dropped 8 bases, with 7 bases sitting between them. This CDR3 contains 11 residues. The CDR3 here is CASSFPLGYTF. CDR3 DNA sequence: TGTGCCAGCAGTTTCCCCCTCGGCTACACCTTC.

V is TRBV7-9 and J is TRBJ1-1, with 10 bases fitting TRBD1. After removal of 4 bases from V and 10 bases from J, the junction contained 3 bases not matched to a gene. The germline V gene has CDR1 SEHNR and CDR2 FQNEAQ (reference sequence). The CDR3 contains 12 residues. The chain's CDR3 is CASSSGTGVAFF. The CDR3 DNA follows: TGTGCCAGCAGCTCGGGGACAGGGGTAGCTTTCTTT. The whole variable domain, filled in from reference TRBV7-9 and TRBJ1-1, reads DTGVSQNPRHKITKRGQNVTFRCDPISEHNRLYWYRQTLGQGPEFLTYFQNEAQLEKSRLLSDRFSAERPKGSFSTLEIQRTEQGDSAMYLCASSSGTGVAFFGQGTRLTVV.

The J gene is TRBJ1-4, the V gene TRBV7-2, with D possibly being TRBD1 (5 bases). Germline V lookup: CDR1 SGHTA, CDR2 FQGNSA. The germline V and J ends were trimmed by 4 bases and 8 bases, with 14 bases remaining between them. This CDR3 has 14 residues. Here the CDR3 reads CASSSRTGPEKLFF. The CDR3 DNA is TGTGCCAGCAGCTCCCGGACGGGACCCGAAAAACTGTTTTTT. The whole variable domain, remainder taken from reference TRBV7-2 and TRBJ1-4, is GAGVSQSPSNKVTEKGKDVELRCDPISGHTALYWYRQSLGQGLEFLIYFQGNSAPDKSGLPSDRFSAERTGGSVSTLTIQRTQQEDSAVYLCASSSRTGPEKLFFGSGTQLSVL.

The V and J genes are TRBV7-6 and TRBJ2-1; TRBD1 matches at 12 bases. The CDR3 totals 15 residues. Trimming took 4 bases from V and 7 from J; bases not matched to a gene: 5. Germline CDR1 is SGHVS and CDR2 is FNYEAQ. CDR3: CASSWGQGASNEQFF. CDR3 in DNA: TGTGCCAGCAGCTGGGGACAGGGGGCGTCTAATGAGCAGTTCTTC.

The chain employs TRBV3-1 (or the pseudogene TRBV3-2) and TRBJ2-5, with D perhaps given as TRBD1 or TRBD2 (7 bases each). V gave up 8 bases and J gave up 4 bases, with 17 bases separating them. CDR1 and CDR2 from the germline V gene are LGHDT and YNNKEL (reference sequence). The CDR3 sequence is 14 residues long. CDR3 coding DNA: TGTGCCAGCCGTCCAGGGGGGGCCAGAGAGACCCAGTACTTC. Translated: CASRPGGARETQYF.

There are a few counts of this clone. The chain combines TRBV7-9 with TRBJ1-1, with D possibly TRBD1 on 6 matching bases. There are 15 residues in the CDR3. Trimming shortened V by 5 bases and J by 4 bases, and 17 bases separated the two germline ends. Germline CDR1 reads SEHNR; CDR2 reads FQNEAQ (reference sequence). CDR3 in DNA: TGTGCCAGCAGCATCTTCAGGGGTGAGGGCACTGAAGCTTTCTTT. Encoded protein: CASSIFRGEGTEAFF.

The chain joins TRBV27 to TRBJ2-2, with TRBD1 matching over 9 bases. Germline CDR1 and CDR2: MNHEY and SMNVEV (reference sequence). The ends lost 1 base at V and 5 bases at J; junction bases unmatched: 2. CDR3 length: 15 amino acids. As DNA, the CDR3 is TGTGCCAGCAGTTTATGGGACAGGGTTACCGGGGAGCTGTTTTTT. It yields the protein CASSLWDRVTGELFF.

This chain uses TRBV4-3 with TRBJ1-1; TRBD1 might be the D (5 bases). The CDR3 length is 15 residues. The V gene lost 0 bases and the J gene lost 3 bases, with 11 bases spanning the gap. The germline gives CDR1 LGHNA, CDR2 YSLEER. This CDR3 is CASSQDSGTYTEAFF. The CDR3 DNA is TGCGCCAGCAGCCAAGATTCCGGGACCTACACTGAAGCTTTCTTT.

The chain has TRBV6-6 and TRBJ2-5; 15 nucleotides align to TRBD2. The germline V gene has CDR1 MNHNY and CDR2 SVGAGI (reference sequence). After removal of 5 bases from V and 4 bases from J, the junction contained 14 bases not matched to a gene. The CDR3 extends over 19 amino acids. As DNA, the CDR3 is TGTGCCAGCAGTCCTGGCGACTGGGGACTAGCGGGGGGTTTAGAGACCCAGTACTTC. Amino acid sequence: CASSPGDWGLAGGLETQYF.

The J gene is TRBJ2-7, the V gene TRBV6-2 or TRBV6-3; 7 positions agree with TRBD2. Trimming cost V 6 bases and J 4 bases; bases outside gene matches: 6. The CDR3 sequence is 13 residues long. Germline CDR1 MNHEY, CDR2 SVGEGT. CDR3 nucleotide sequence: TGTGCCAGCAGCCCCGCTAGCGGATACGAGCAGTACGTC. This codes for CASSPASGYEQYV.